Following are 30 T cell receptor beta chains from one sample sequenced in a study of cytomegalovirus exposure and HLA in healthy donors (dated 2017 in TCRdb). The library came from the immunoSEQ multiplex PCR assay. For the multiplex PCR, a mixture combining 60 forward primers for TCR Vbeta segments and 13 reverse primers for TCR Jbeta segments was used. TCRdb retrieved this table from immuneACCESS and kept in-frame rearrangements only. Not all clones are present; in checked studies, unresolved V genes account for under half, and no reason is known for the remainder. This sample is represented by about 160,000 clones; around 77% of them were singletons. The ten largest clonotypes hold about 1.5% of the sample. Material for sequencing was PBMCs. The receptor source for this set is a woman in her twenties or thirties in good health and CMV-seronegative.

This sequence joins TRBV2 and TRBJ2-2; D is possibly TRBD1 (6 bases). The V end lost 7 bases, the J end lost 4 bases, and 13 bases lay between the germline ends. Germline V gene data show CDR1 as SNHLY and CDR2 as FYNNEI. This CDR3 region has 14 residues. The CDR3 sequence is CASTHRVTTGELFF. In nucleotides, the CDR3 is TGTGCCAGCACTCACAGGGTTACCACCGGGGAGCTGTTTTTT.

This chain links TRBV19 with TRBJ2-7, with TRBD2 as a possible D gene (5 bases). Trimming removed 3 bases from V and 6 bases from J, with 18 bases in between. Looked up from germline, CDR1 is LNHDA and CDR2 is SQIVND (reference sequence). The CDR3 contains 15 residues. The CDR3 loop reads CASSIPPPGSGEQYF. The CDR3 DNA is TGTGCCAGTAGTATTCCTCCCCCGGGGTCCGGCGAGCAGTACTTC.

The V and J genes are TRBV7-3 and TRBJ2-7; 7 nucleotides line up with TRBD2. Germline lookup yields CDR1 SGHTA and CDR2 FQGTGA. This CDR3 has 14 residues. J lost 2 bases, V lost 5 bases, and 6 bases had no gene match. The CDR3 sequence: CASSLGLGTYEQYF. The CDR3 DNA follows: TGTGCCAGCAGCCTCGGACTAGGGACCTACGAGCAGTACTTC.

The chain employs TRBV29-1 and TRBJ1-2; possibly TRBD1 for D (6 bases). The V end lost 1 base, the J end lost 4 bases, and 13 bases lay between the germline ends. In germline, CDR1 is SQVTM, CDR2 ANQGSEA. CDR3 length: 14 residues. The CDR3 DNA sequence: TGCAGCGTTGAAGCCCGGGGGGGCAGCTATGGCTACACCTTC. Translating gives CSVEARGGSYGYTF.

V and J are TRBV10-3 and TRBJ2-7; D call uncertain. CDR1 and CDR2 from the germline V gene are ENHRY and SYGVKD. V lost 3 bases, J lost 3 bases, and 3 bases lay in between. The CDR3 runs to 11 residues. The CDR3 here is CAISDLYEQYF. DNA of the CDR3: TGTGCCATCAGTGACCTCTACGAGCAGTACTTC.

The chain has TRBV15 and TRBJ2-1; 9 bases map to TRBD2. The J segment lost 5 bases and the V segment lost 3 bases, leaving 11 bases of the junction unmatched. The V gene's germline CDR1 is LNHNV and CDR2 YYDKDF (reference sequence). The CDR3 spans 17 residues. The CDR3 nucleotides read TGTGCCACCAGCAGGGAATTGCGGGGGACTAGCAACAATGAGCAGTTCTTC. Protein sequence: CATSRELRGTSNNEQFF.

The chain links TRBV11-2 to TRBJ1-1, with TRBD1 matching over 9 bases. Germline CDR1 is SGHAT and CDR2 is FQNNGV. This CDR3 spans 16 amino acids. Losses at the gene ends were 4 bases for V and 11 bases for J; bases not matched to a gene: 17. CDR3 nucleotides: TGTGCCAGCAGCTCACCCTCGGGACAGGGTCGCTTTGCGGCTTTCTTT. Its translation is CASSSPSGQGRFAAFF.

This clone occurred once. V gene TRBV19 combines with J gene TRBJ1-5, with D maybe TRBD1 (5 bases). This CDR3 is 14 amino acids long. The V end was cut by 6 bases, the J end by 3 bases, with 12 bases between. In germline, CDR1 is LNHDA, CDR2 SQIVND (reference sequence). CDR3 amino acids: CASSWGESNQPQHF. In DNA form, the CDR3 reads TGTGCCAGTAGCTGGGGGGAGTCCAATCAGCCCCAGCATTTT. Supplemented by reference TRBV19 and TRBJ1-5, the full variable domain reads DGGITQSPKYLFRKEGQNVTLSCEQNLNHDAMYWYRQDPGQGLRLIYYSQIVNDFQKGDIAEGYSVSREKKESFPLTVTSAQKNPTAFYLCASSWGESNQPQHFGDGTRLSIL.

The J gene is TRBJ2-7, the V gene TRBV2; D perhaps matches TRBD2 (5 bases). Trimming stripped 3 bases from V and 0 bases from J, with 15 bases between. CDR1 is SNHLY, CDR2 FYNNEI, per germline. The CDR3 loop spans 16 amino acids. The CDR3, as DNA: TGTGCCAGCAGTGATGGCACACAAGGGAGCTCCTACGAGCAGTACTTC. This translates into CASSDGTQGSSYEQYF.

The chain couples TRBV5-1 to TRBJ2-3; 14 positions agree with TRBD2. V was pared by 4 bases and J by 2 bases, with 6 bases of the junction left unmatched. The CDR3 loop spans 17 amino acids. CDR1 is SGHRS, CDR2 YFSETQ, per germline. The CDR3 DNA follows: TGCGCCAGCAGCAGGGGACTAGCGGGGGACCACACAGATACGCAGTATTTT. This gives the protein CASSRGLAGDHTDTQYF.

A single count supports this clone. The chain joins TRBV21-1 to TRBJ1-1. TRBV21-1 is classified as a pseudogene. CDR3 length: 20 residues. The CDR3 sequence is CASSKMGRFFYGDGNTEAFF. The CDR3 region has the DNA TGTGCCAGCAGCAAAATGGGGAGGTTCTTCTATGGGGACGGGAACACTGAAGCTTTCTTT.

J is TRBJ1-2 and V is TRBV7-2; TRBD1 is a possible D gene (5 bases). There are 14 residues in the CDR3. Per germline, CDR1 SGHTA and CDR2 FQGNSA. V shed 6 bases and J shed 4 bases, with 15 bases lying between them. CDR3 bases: TGTGCCAGCAGGTCTCAGGGAGGGATCTATGGCTACACCTTC. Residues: CASRSQGGIYGYTF.

CDR3 DNA sequence: TGTGCCAGCAATCACCTGGGACTAGCGGGAGATGAGACCCAGTACTTC. Translating gives CASNHLGLAGDETQYF. The chain recombines TRBV28 with TRBJ2-5; 14 nucleotides agree with TRBD2. Germline V gives CDR1 MDHEN, CDR2 SYDVKM. This CDR3 has 16 amino acids. Losses at the gene ends were 7 bases for V and 5 bases for J; bases not matched to a gene: 9.

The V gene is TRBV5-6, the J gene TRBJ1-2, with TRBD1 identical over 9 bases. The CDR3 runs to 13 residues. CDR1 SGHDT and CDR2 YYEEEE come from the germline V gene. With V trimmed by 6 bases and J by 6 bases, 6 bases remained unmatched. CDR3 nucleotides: TGTGCCAGCAAGGACAGGGGATCAGATGGCTACACCTTC. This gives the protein CASKDRGSDGYTF. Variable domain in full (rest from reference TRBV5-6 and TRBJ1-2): DAGVTQSPTHLIKTRGQQVTLRCSPKSGHDTVSWYQQALGQGPQFIFQYYEEEERQRGNFPDRFSGHQFPNYSSELNVNALLLGDSALYLCASKDRGSDGYTFGSGTRLTVV.

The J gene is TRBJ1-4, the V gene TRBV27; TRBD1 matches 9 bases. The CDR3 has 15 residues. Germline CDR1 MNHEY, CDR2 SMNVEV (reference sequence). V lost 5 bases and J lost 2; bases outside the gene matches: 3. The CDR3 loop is CASSPGTGTNEKLFF. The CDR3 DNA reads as TGTGCCAGCAGTCCCGGGACAGGGACTAATGAAAAACTGTTTTTT.

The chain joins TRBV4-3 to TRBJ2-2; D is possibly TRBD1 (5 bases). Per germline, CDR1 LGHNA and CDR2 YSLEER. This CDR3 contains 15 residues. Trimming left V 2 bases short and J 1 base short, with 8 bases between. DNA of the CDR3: TGCGCCAGCAGCCAATTCGGACAGAACACCGGGGAGCTGTTTTTT. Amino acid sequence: CASSQFGQNTGELFF.

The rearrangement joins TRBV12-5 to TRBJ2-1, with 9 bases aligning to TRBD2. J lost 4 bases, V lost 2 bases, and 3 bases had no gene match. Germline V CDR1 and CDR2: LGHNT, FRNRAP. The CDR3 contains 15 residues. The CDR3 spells CASGLRLAGYNEQFF. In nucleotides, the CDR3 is TGTGCTAGTGGTTTGCGGCTAGCGGGATACAATGAGCAGTTCTTC.

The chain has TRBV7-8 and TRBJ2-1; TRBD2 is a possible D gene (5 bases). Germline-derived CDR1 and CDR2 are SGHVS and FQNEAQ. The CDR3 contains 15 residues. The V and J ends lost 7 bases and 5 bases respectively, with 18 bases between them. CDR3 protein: CASTIMTTRHNEQFF. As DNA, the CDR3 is TGTGCCAGCACCATAATGACAACTAGGCACAATGAGCAGTTCTTC.

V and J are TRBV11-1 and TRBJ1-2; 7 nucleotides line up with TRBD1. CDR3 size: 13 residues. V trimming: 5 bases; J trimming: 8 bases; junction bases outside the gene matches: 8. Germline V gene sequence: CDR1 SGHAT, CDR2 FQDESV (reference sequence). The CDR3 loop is CASSPGQFHGYTF. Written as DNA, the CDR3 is TGTGCCAGCAGCCCGGGACAGTTTCACGGCTACACCTTC.

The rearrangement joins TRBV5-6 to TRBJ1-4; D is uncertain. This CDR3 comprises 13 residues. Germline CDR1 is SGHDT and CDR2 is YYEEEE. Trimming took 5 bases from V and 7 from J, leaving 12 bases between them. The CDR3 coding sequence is TGTGCCAGCAGTGTGGAGAGGGCTGAAAAACTGTTTTTT. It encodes CASSVERAEKLFF.

In nucleotides, the CDR3 is TGTGCCAGCAGCCCGGACAGCTATCAGCCCCAGCATTTT. As protein: CASSPDSYQPQHF. V usage is TRBV7-2 and J usage is TRBJ1-5, with D possibly being TRBD1 (6 bases). V was trimmed by 5 bases and J by 5 bases, leaving 10 bases between them. Germline assignment: CDR1 SGHTA and CDR2 FQGNSA. This CDR3 spans 13 amino acids.

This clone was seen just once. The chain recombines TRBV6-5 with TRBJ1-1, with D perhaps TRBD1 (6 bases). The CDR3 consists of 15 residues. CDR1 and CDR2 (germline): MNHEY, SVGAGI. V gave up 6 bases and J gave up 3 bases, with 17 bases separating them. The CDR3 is CASSPWGGGDTEAFF. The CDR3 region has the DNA TGTGCCAGCAGCCCCTGGGGGGGCGGGGACACTGAAGCTTTCTTT.

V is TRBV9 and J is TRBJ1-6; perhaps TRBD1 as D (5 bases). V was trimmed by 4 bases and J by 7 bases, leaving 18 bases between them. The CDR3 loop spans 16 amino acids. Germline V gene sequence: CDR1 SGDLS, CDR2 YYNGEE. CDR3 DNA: TGTGCCAGCAGCAGGAGCGGGACGGCAGCAAATTCACCCCTCCACTTT. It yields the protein CASSRSGTAANSPLHF.

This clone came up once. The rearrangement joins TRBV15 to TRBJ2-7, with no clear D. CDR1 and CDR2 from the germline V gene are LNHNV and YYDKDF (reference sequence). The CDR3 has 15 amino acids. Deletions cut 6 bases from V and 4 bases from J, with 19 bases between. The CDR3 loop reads CATSRVPLTKYEQYF. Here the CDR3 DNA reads TGTGCCACCAGTCGAGTCCCCCTTACGAAATACGAGCAGTACTTC.

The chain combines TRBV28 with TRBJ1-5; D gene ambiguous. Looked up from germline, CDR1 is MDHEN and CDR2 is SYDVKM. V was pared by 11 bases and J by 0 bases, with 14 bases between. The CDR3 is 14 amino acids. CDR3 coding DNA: TGTGCCCTTGGGGAGGCTCATAGCAATCAGCCCCAGCATTTT. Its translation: CALGEAHSNQPQHF.

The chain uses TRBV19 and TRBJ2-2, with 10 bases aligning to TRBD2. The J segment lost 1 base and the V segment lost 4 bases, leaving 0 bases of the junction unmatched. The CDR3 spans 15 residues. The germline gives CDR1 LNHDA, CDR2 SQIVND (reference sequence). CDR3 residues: CASSRTSGNTGELFF. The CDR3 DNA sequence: TGTGCCAGTAGTAGGACTAGCGGGAACACCGGGGAGCTGTTTTTT.

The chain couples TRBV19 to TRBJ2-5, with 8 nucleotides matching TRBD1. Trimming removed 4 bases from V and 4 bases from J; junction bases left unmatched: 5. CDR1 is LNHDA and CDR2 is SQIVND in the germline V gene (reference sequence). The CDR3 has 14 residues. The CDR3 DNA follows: TGTGCCAGTAGTACGGACAGGGTACGAGAGACCCAGTACTTC. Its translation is CASSTDRVRETQYF.

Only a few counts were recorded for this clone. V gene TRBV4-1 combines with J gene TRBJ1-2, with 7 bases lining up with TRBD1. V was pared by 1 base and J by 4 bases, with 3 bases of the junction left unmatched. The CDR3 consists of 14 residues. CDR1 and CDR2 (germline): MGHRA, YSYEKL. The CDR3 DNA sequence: TGCGCCAGCAGCCAAGGACAGGGTGGCTATGGCTACACCTTC. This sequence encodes CASSQGQGGYGYTF.

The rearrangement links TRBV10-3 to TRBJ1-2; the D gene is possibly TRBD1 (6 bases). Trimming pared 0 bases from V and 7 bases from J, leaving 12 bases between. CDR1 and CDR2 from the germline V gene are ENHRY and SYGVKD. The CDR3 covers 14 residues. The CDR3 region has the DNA TGTGCCATCAGTGAGTCGACGTCAGGGGTTGGCTACACCTTC. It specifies CAISESTSGVGYTF.

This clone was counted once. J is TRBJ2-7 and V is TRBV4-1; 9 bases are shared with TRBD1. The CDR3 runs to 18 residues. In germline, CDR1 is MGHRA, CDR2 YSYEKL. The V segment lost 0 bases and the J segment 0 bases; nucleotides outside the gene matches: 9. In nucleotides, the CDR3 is TGCGCCAGCAGCCAAGATTTTCGAGACAGGGGGTTCTCCTACGAGCAGTACTTC. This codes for CASSQDFRDRGFSYEQYF.